These 28 T cell receptor beta chains originate from one sample sequenced in a study of cytomegalovirus exposure and HLA in healthy donors. PCR involved 60 Vbeta and 13 Jbeta primers. Generated by immunoSEQ multiplex PCR, the TCRdb table keeps only in-frame clones and is missing some. This sample has about 160,000 clones; 77% occur once, and the top ten carry around 3.5%. Input material: PBMCs. The receptor source for this set is a man aged 25 to 40 in good health and CMV-seropositive.

This rearrangement joins TRBV19 to TRBJ2-7; D perhaps matches TRBD1 (5 bases). V lost 9 bases, J lost 2 bases, and 20 bases lay in between. The CDR3 has 15 residues. From germline, CDR1 is LNHDA and CDR2 SQIVND (reference sequence). The CDR3 nucleotides are TGTGCCAGCGCCCCCGTGGAGACAGCAACCTACGAGCAGTACTTC. Translated, it gives CASAPVETATYEQYF.

This chain uses TRBV10-3 with TRBJ1-2; TRBD1 aligns across 9 bases. V was clipped by 7 bases and J by 2 bases; unmatched bases: 5. Looked up from germline, CDR1 is ENHRY and CDR2 is SYGVKD. The CDR3 has 14 amino acids. CDR3 loop: CAINRDRANYGYTF. CDR3 coding DNA: TGTGCCATCAACCGGGACAGGGCAAACTATGGCTACACCTTC.

This sequence joins TRBV6-5 and TRBJ2-3, with 8 bases aligning to TRBD2. J lost 2 bases, V lost 0 bases, and 4 bases had no gene match. The CDR3 consists of 16 residues. In germline, CDR1 is MNHEY, CDR2 SVGAGI. CDR3 DNA sequence: TGTGCCAGCAGTTACTCGATAGCGGGGACCACAGATACGCAGTATTTT. Translating it yields CASSYSIAGTTDTQYF.

As to this clone: The same CDR3 is also encoded by other DNA sequences in this sample. This chain uses TRBV2 with TRBJ1-4; 10 nucleotides line up with TRBD1. The CDR3 totals 13 residues. Trimming cost V 6 bases and J 8 bases; bases outside gene matches: 3. Germline V gene data show CDR1 as SNHLY and CDR2 as FYNNEI. CDR3 protein: CASRGQGVEKLFF. Here the CDR3 DNA reads TGTGCCAGCAGAGGACAGGGGGTAGAAAAACTGTTTTTT.

This chain uses TRBV9 with TRBJ1-1; a possible D gene is TRBD1 (5 bases). CDR3 length: 14 amino acids. V was trimmed by 3 bases and J by 4 bases, leaving 13 bases between them. Germline V gives CDR1 SGDLS, CDR2 YYNGEE. This CDR3 reads CASSARGEGTEAFF. CDR3 bases: TGTGCCAGCAGCGCCCGAGGGGAGGGCACTGAAGCTTTCTTT.

This rearrangement joins TRBV2 to TRBJ2-5, with a possible D match to TRBD1 (5 bases). The germline V and J ends were trimmed by 8 bases and 1 base, with 17 bases remaining between them. Germline V gives CDR1 SNHLY, CDR2 FYNNEI. The CDR3 loop spans 15 amino acids. The CDR3 region is CASAGLGGPQETQYF. The CDR3 DNA sequence: TGTGCCAGCGCAGGGTTGGGTGGGCCCCAAGAGACCCAGTACTTC. Together with reference TRBV2 and TRBJ2-5, the CDR3 gives the full variable domain: EPEVTQTPSHQVTQMGQEVILRCVPISNHLYFYWYRQILGQKVEFLVSFYNNEISEKSEIFDDQFSVERPDGSNFTLKIRSTKLEDSAMYFCASAGLGGPQETQYFGPGTRLLVL.

The J gene is TRBJ2-7, the V gene TRBV5-1; D is undetermined. V lost 5 bases to trimming and J lost 4 bases, with 13 bases between them. CDR1 and CDR2 from the germline V gene are SGHRS and YFSETQ. The CDR3 is 13 amino acids. The CDR3 coding sequence is TGCGCCAGCAGTTCCACCCCCGGTTACGAGCAGTACTTC. This codes for CASSSTPGYEQYF.

The chain recombines TRBV9 with TRBJ2-7; the match to TRBD1 covers 9 bases. The CDR3 runs 14 residues. V shed 3 bases and J 5 bases; nucleotides not matched to a gene: 6. Germline V lookup: CDR1 SGDLS, CDR2 YYNGEE. Here the CDR3 DNA reads TGTGCCAGCAGCGCCTCGGACAGGGGACACGAGCAGTACTTC. This gives the protein CASSASDRGHEQYF.

The chain joins TRBV30 to TRBJ1-5; 10 positions match TRBD1. After removal of 0 bases from V and 7 bases from J, the junction contained 3 bases not matched to a gene. CDR3 length: 14 residues. Germline V CDR1 and CDR2: GTSNPN, SVGIG (reference sequence). CDR3 sequence reads: CAWSVGQGRQPQHF. The CDR3 DNA is TGTGCCTGGAGTGTGGGACAGGGGAGGCAGCCCCAGCATTTT.

V usage is TRBV6-1 and J usage is TRBJ2-5; the match to TRBD2 covers 8 bases. The J call may be wrong; the DNA end is better matched by TRBJ2-7. The germline V gene encodes CDR1 MNHNS and CDR2 SASEGT. The CDR3 has 13 residues. For the CDR3, the DNA is TGTGCCAGCAAGGGACTAGGACGGTACGAGCAGTACTTC. Translated: CASKGLGRYEQYF.

This clone was recorded only once. The V and J genes are TRBV7-3 and TRBJ2-1; TRBD1 matches at 7 bases. The CDR3 is 13 residues long. CDR1 is SGHTA, CDR2 FQGTGA, per germline. V gave up 3 bases and J gave up 10 bases; unmatched junction bases: 6. In DNA, the CDR3 is TGTGCCAGCAGCTTGAACAGGGGAAGCGAGCAGTTCTTC. It encodes CASSLNRGSEQFF.

The chain combines TRBV7-9 with TRBJ2-2; D is uncertain. The V end lost 1 base, the J end lost 10 bases, and 7 bases lay between the germline ends. There are 12 residues in the CDR3. Per germline, CDR1 SEHNR and CDR2 FQNEAQ (reference sequence). The CDR3 DNA is TGTGCCAGCAGCTTAGGAGGCGCGGAGCTGTTTTTT. This gives the protein CASSLGGAELFF.

This chain uses TRBV9 with TRBJ2-5, with D unclear. The germline V gene encodes CDR1 SGDLS and CDR2 YYNGEE. This CDR3 spans 15 amino acids. The V gene lost 2 bases and the J gene lost 1 base, with 12 bases spanning the gap. CDR3 region: CASSVQPDIQETQYF. Written as DNA, the CDR3 is TGTGCCAGCAGCGTTCAGCCAGACATCCAAGAGACCCAGTACTTC.

This clone has a single count. The chain employs TRBV5-1 and TRBJ2-7; 7 bases are a match to TRBD1. With V trimmed by 4 bases and J by 4 bases, 5 bases remained unmatched. This CDR3 spans 13 amino acids. The germline gives CDR1 SGHRS, CDR2 YFSETQ. The CDR3 loop is CASSPGGYYEQYF. The CDR3 DNA is TGCGCCAGCAGCCCAGGGGGATATTACGAGCAGTACTTC.

Only a few counts were recorded for this clone. V is TRBV4-3 and J is TRBJ2-2; D may be TRBD1 (6 bases). Deletions cut 5 bases from V and 0 bases from J, with 13 bases between. The CDR3 has 16 residues. Looked up from germline, CDR1 is LGHNA and CDR2 is YSLEER. The CDR3, as DNA: TGCGCCAGCAGCTCCGGACAGAATGCGAACACCGGGGAGCTGTTTTTT. It is translated as CASSSGQNANTGELFF.

The chain joins TRBV27 to TRBJ2-5, with 8 bases fitting TRBD2. Looked up from germline, CDR1 is MNHEY and CDR2 is SMNVEV (reference sequence). Losses at the gene ends were 5 bases for V and 5 bases for J; bases not matched to a gene: 10. CDR3 length: 15 residues. CDR3 coding DNA: TGTGCCAGCAGTCTCTTAGCGGGGAGCCCGGAGACCCAGTACTTC. Translated, it gives CASSLLAGSPETQYF.

The chain combines TRBV10-3 with TRBJ2-3; possibly TRBD1 for D (5 bases). This CDR3 spans 14 amino acids. Germline V CDR1 and CDR2: ENHRY, SYGVKD. The V end was cut by 4 bases, the J end by 4 bases, with 12 bases between. This chain's CDR3 is CAISVGRAADTQYF. CDR3 bases: TGTGCCATCAGTGTGGGCAGGGCGGCAGATACGCAGTATTTT.

This chain connects TRBV27 to TRBJ2-7; tentative D call: TRBD2 (6 bases). Germline CDR1 is MNHEY and CDR2 is SMNVEV (reference sequence). The CDR3 spans 15 residues. Trimming stripped 0 bases from V and 3 bases from J, with 12 bases between. This CDR3 is CASSLSAGLDYEQYF. The CDR3 DNA sequence: TGTGCCAGCAGTTTATCGGCGGGGCTAGACTACGAGCAGTACTTC.

This clone appeared a few times. V usage is TRBV5-6 and J usage is TRBJ1-5; D unclear. The CDR3 sequence is 14 residues long. In germline, CDR1 is SGHDT, CDR2 YYEEEE. V lost 0 bases and J 4 bases, leaving 8 bases between the germline ends. CDR3 in amino acids: CASSLVRSNQPQHF. The CDR3 coding sequence is TGTGCCAGCAGCTTGGTCCGGTCAAATCAGCCCCAGCATTTT.

The chain employs TRBV4-1 and TRBJ2-3; 11 nucleotides line up with TRBD2. V lost 0 bases to trimming and J lost 9 bases; unmatched junction nucleotides: 8. CDR3 length: 16 amino acids. The V gene's germline CDR1 is MGHRA and CDR2 YSYEKL. The CDR3 DNA reads as TGCGCCAGCAGCCAAGATGAGGTAGCGGGGGGGCCCACGCAGTATTTT. Encoded protein: CASSQDEVAGGPTQYF.

The rearrangement uses TRBV6-5 and TRBJ2-3, with D hard to call. The CDR3 has 11 residues. V was pared by 6 bases and J by 2 bases, with 3 bases between. Germline CDR1 MNHEY, CDR2 SVGAGI. DNA for the CDR3: TGTGCCAGCAGGTACACAGATACGCAGTATTTT. It specifies CASRYTDTQYF.

The V call is TRBV4-1, the J call TRBJ2-3, with 8 bases lining up with TRBD2. The CDR3 totals 16 residues. CDR1 and CDR2 (germline): MGHRA, YSYEKL. The ends lost 6 bases at V and 9 bases at J; junction bases unmatched: 17. CDR3 amino acids: CASRGLTGGIAGTQYF. CDR3 nucleotide sequence: TGCGCCAGCAGGGGACTAACGGGGGGGATAGCAGGAACGCAGTATTTT.

The chain combines TRBV2 with TRBJ1-6; 9 bases fit TRBD1. The germline V gene encodes CDR1 SNHLY and CDR2 FYNNEI. Losses at the gene ends were 6 bases for V and 5 bases for J; bases not matched to a gene: 5. The CDR3 totals 15 residues. The CDR3: CASRGTGTHNSPLHF. The CDR3 DNA sequence: TGTGCCAGCAGGGGGACAGGGACACATAATTCACCCCTCCACTTT. Filled out from reference TRBV2 and TRBJ1-6, the complete variable domain reads EPEVTQTPSHQVTQMGQEVILRCVPISNHLYFYWYRQILGQKVEFLVSFYNNEISEKSEIFDDQFSVERPDGSNFTLKIRSTKLEDSAMYFCASRGTGTHNSPLHFGNGTRLTVT.

This rearrangement joins TRBV5-1 to TRBJ1-4; 9 bases align to TRBD1. CDR1 SGHRS and CDR2 YFSETQ come from the germline V gene. The ends lost 0 bases at V and 8 bases at J; junction bases unmatched: 5. This CDR3 has 15 amino acids. CDR3 amino acids: CASSLGDREEEKLFF. The CDR3 DNA is TGCGCCAGCAGCTTGGGGGACAGGGAAGAGGAAAAACTGTTTTTT.

This clone was detected only a few times. The CDR3 loop is CASSLEGGGAVDEQFF. In DNA, the CDR3 is TGCGCCAGCAGCTTGGAGGGCGGGGGGGCAGTCGATGAGCAGTTCTTC. This rearrangement joins TRBV5-1 to TRBJ2-1; 9 bases are shared with TRBD2. CDR3 size: 16 residues. Trimming cost V 0 bases and J 8 bases; bases outside gene matches: 9. CDR1 SGHRS and CDR2 YFSETQ come from the germline V gene.

This clone was seen once. The V call is TRBV5-1, the J call TRBJ2-7, with TRBD1 matching over 7 bases. The junction had 10 bases not matched to a gene; V was cut back by 0 bases and J by 7 bases. In germline, CDR1 is SGHRS, CDR2 YFSETQ. The CDR3 totals 15 residues. DNA of the CDR3: TGCGCCAGCAGCTTGGGGACAGGCCCTTCGGGGGAGCAGTACTTC. Translation: CASSLGTGPSGEQYF.

The chain is built from TRBV6-5 and TRBJ2-7, with D unclear. Germline loops: CDR1 MNHEY, CDR2 SVGAGI. Trimming took off 6 bases at V and 3 bases at J, with 6 bases between the two ends. CDR3 length: 11 residues. The CDR3 DNA reads TGTGCCAGCAGGAGTGTCTACGAGCAGTACTTC. Amino acid sequence: CASRSVYEQYF.

V gene TRBV5-4 combines with J gene TRBJ2-7; 8 bases fit TRBD2. Trimming at V came to 1 base and at J to 3 bases, leaving 3 bases not matched to a gene. This CDR3 region has 14 residues. Germline V CDR1 and CDR2: SGHNT, YYREEE (reference sequence). The CDR3 DNA follows: TGTGCCAGCAGCTTGACGGGGGGGGTCTACGAGCAGTACTTC. Protein sequence: CASSLTGGVYEQYF.